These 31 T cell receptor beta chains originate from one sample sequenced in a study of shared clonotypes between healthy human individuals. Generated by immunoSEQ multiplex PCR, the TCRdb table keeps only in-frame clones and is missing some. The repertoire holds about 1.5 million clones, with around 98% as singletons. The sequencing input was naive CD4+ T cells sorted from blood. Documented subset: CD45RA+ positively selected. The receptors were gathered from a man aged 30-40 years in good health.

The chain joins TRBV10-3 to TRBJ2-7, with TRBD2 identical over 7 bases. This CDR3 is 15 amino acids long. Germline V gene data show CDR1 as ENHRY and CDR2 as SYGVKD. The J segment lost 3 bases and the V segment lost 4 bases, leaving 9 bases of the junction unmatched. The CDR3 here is CAISGMGGRIYEQYF. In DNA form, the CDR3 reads TGTGCCATCAGTGGTATGGGGGGGAGGATCTACGAGCAGTACTTC.

The CDR3 loop is CASSPVGSEGKQFF. The CDR3, as DNA: TGTGCCAGCTCACCGGTAGGGTCTGAGGGAAAGCAGTTCTTC. The chain couples TRBV18 to TRBJ2-1; D is possibly TRBD2 (5 bases). Germline V gene data show CDR1 as KGHSH and CDR2 as LQKENI. There are 14 residues in the CDR3. V shed 3 bases and J shed 11 bases, with 17 bases lying between them. The complete variable domain, with remaining parts taken from reference TRBV18 and TRBJ2-1, reads NAGVMQNPRHLVRRRGQEARLRCSPMKGHSHVYWYRQLPEEGLKFMVYLQKENIIDESGMPKERFSAEFPKEGPSILRIQQVVRGDSAAYFCASSPVGSEGKQFFGPGTRLTVL.

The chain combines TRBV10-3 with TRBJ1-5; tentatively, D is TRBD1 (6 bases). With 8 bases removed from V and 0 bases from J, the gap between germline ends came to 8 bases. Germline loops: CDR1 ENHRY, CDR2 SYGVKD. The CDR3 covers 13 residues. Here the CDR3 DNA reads TGTGCCATCGGGGGCAGTAGCAATCAGCCCCAGCATTTT. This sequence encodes CAIGGSSNQPQHF.

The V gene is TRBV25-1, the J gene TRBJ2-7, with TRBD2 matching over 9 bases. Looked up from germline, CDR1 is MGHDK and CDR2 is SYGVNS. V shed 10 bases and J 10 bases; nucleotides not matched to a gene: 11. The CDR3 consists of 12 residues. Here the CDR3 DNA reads TGTGCCACCTCTACTAGCGGGCCGTATCAGTACTTC. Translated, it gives CATSTSGPYQYF.

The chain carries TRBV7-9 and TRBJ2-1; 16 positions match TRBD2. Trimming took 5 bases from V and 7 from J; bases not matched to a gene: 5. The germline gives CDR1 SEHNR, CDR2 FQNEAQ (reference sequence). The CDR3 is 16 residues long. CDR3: CASSVGLAGGANEQFF. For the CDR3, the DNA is TGTGCCAGCAGCGTGGGACTAGCGGGAGGGGCGAATGAGCAGTTCTTC.

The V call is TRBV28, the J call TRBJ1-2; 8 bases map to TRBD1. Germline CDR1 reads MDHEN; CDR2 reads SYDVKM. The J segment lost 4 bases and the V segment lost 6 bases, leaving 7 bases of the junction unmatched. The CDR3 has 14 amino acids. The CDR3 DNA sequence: TGTGCCAGCAGCCCAGGGGGCGCGACCTATGGCTACACCTTC. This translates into CASSPGGATYGYTF.

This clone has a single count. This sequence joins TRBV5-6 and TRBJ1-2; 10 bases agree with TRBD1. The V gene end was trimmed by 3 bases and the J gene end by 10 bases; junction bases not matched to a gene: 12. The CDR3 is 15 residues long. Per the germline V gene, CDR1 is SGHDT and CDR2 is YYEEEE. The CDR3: CASSSVTGGLVDYTF. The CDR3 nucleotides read TGTGCCAGCAGCTCGGTGACAGGGGGCCTCGTTGACTACACCTTC.

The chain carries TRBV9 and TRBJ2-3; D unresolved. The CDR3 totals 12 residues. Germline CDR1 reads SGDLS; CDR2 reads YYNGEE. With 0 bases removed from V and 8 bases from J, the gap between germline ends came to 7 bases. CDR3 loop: CASSVGMTTQYF. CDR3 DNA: TGTGCCAGCAGCGTAGGGATGACTACGCAGTATTTT.

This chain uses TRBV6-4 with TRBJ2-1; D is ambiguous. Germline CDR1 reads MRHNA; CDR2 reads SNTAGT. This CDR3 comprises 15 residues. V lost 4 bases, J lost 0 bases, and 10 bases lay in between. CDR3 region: CASSVGGTSYNEQFF. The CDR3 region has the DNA TGTGCCAGCAGTGTAGGTGGTACCTCCTACAATGAGCAGTTCTTC.

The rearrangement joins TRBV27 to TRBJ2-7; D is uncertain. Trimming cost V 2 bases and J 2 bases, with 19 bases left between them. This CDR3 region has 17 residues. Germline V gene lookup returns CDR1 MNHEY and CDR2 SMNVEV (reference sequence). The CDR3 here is CASSLRPRHQVPYEQYF. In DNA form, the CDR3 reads TGTGCCAGCAGTTTACGCCCGCGACACCAGGTCCCCTACGAGCAGTACTTC.

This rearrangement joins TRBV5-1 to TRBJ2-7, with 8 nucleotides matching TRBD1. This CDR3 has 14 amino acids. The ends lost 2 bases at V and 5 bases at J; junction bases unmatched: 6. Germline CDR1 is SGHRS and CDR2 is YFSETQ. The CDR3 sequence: CASSFDRGSDEQYF. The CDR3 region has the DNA TGCGCCAGCAGCTTTGACAGGGGTTCGGACGAGCAGTACTTC. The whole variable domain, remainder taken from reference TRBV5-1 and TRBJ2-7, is KAGVTQTPRYLIKTRGQQVTLSCSPISGHRSVSWYQQTPGQGLQFLFEYFSETQRNKGNFPGRFSGRQFSNSRSEMNVSTLELGDSALYLCASSFDRGSDEQYFGPGTRLTVT.

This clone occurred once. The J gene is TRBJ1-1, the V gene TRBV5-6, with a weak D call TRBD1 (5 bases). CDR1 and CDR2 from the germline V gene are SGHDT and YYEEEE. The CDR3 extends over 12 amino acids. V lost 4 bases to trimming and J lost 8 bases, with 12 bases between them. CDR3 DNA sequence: TGTGCCAGCAGCCTTATCAAGGGGGAAGCTTTCTTT. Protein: CASSLIKGEAFF.

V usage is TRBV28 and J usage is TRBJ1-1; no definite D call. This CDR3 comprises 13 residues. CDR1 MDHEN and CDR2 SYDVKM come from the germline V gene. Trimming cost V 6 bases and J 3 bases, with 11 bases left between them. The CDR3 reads CASSPASHTEAFF. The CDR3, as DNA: TGTGCCAGCAGCCCAGCGTCCCACACTGAAGCTTTCTTT.

DNA for the CDR3: TGTGCCAGTAGTGTAATCCTAGGACAGGGTCATCAGCCCCAGCATTTT. It translates to CASSVILGQGHQPQHF. The V gene is TRBV19, the J gene TRBJ1-5; 8 bases line up with TRBD1. The V and J ends lost 5 bases and 5 bases, in that order; junction bases with no gene match: 11. The CDR3 length is 16 residues. Germline CDR1 reads LNHDA; CDR2 reads SQIVND (reference sequence). Together with reference TRBV19 and TRBJ1-5, the CDR3 gives the full variable domain: DGGITQSPKYLFRKEGQNVTLSCEQNLNHDAMYWYRQDPGQGLRLIYYSQIVNDFQKGDIAEGYSVSREKKESFPLTVTSAQKNPTAFYLCASSVILGQGHQPQHFGDGTRLSIL.

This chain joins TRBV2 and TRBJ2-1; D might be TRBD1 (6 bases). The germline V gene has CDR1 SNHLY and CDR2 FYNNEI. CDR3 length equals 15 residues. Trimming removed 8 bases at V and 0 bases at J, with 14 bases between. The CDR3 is CASAEQGSSYNEQFF. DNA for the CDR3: TGTGCCAGCGCCGAGCAGGGGAGCTCCTACAATGAGCAGTTCTTC.

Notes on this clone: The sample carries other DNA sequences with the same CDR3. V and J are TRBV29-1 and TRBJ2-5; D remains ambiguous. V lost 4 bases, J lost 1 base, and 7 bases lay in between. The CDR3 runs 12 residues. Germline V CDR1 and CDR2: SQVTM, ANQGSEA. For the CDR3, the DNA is TGCAGCGTTGCTCGAAGCCAAGAGACCCAGTACTTC. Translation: CSVARSQETQYF.

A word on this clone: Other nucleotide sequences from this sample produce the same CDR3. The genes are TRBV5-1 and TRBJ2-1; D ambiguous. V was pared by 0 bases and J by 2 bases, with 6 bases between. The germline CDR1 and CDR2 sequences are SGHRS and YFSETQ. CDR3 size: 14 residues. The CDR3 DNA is TGCGCCAGCAGCTTGGATGGAACCTACAATGAGCAGTTCTTC. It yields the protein CASSLDGTYNEQFF.

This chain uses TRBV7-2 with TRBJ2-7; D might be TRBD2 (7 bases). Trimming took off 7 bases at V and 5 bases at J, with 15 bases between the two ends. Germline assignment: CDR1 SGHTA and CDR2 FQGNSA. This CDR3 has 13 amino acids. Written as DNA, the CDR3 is TGTGCCAGCACGGAACGGGGGGCCCACGAGCAGTACTTC. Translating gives CASTERGAHEQYF.

In nucleotides, the CDR3 is TGTGCCAGCAGCTTCCAAGGAAGGATTCAGGAAAAACTGTTTTTT. Translating it yields CASSFQGRIQEKLFF. The rearrangement joins TRBV7-8 to TRBJ1-4; no clear D gene. The CDR3 is 15 amino acids. The germline V and J ends were trimmed by 3 bases and 8 bases, with 16 bases remaining between them. Germline loops: CDR1 SGHVS, CDR2 FQNEAQ.

The chain's CDR3 is CATSRGPEPQETQYF. CDR3 nucleotide sequence: TGTGCCACCAGCAGAGGTCCTGAGCCCCAAGAGACCCAGTACTTC. The gene calls are TRBV15 and TRBJ2-5; D not resolved. Germline V gives CDR1 LNHNV, CDR2 YYDKDF (reference sequence). Trimming cost V 1 base and J 1 base, with 10 bases left between them. CDR3 length: 15 amino acids.

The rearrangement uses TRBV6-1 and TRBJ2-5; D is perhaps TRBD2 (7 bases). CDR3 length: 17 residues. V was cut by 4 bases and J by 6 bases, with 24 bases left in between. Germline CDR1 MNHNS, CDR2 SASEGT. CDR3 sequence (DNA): TGTGCCAGCAGTGCGCTCTCTACAGGGCCGGGGGGAAAGACCCAGTACTTC. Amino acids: CASSALSTGPGGKTQYF.

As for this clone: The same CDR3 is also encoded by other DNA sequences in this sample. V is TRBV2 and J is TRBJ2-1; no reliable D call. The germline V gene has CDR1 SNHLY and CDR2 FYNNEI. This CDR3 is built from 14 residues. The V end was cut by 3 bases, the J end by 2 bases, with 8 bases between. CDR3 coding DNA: TGTGCCAGCAGTGACGGGCAAGCCTACAATGAGCAGTTCTTC. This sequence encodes CASSDGQAYNEQFF.

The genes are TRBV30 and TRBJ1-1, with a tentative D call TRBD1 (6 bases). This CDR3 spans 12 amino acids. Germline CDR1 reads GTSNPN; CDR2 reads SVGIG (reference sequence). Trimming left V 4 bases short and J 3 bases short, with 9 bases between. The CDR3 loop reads CAWTEGDTEAFF. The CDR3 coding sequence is TGTGCCTGGACAGAGGGGGACACTGAAGCTTTCTTT.

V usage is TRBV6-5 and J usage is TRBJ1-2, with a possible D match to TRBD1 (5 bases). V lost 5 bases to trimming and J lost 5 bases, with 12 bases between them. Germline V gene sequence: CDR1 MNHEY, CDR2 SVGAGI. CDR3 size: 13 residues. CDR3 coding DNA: TGTGCCAGCAGTACCGGGGGGGTGTATGGCTACACCTTC. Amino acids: CASSTGGVYGYTF.

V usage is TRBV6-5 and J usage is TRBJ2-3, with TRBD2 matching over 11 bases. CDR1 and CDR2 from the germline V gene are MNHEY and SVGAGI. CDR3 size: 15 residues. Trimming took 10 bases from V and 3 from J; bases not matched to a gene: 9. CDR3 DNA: TGTGCCACAACCAAACTAGCGGGAGCGACAGATACGCAGTATTTT. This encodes CATTKLAGATDTQYF.

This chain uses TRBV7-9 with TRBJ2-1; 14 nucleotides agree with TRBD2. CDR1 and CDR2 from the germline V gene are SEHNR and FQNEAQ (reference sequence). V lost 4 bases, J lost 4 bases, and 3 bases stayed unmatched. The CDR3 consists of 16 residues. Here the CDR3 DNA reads TGTGCCAGCAGCTCCGGGACTAGCGGGAGTTACAATGAGCAGTTCTTC. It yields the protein CASSSGTSGSYNEQFF.

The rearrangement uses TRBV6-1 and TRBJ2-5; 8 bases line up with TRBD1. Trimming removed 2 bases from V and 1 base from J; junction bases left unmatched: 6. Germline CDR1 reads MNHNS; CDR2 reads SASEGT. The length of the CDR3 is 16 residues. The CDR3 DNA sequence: TGTGCCAGCAGTGAACGGACAGGGTCGGTCCAAGAGACCCAGTACTTC. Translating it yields CASSERTGSVQETQYF.

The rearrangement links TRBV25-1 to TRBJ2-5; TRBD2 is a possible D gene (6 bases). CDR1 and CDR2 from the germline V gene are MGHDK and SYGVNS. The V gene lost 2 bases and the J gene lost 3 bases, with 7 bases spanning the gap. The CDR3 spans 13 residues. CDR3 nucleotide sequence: TGTGCCAGCAGTGAACGCGGGAAAGAGACCCAGTACTTC. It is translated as CASSERGKETQYF.

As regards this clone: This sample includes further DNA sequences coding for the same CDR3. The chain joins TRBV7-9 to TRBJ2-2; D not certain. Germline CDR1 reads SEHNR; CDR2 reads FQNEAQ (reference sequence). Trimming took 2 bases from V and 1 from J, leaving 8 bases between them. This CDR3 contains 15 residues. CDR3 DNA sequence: TGTGCCAGCAGCTTATCGAAGGGGAACACCGGGGAGCTGTTTTTT. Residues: CASSLSKGNTGELFF.

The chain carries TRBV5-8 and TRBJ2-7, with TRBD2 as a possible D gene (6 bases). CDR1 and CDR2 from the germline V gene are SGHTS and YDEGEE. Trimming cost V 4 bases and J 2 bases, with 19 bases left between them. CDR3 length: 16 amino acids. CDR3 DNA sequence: TGTGCCAGCAGCCGGCGGGGATCAAAAATAGCCTACGAGCAGTACTTC. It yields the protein CASSRRGSKIAYEQYF.

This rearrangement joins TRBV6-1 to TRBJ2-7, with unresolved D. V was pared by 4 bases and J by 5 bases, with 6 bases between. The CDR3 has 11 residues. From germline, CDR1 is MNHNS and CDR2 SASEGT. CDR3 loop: CASSAKDEQYF. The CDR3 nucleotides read TGTGCCAGCAGTGCAAAAGACGAGCAGTACTTC.